This T cell receptor (beta chain) was identified during a study of early T cells in non-severe SARS-CoV-2 infection. On the study more broadly: Sequencing of bulk RNA from unsorted whole blood was done, without chain pairing.

This clonotype was observed at least ten times. Its target is not known. The TCR library protocol attached unique molecular identifiers to the individual cDNA molecules. TCRdb re-analysed the 5' RACE reads in MiXCR, keeping a single row per CDR3 protein. The top ten hold under 15% of the sample, which has fewer than 60,000 distinct CDR3 sequences, about 9.3% seen once. General study points: Database matching using VDJdb favored anti-spike CD8 responses, with private and CD4 specificities left missing.

With 5 bases removed from V and 9 bases from J, the gap between germline ends came to 10 bases. The CDR3 covers 11 residues. The TCR comes from an adult who was a healthcare worker with PCR-confirmed SARS-CoV-2 infection or an uninfected control (not recorded which). The genes are TRBV12-3 or TRBV12-4 and TRBJ2-5; D is ambiguous. The sequencing input was whole blood. CDR3 DNA sequence: TGTGCCAGCAGTCGTGGTTTGGCCCAGTACTTC. Its protein is CASSRGLAQYF.